Shown below are 30 T cell receptor beta chains from a single sample sequenced in a study of OX40 agonist ivuxolimab in advanced cancers. Produced via immunoSEQ multiplex PCR; TCRdb's table is partial and in-frame only. This table has about 26,000 clones, 85% to 90% appearing once. The sample here was CD4+ or CD8+ T cells sorted from blood, taken in a trial of the OX40 agonist ivuxolimab. The receptor set was obtained from an adult with an advanced solid tumor such as melanoma, head and neck, liver or kidney cancer.

In this sample, this clone turned up once. This chain joins TRBV5-6 and TRBJ1-3; D is possibly TRBD1 (5 bases). The germline V gene has CDR1 SGHDT and CDR2 YYEEEE. The CDR3 extends over 16 amino acids. V was pared by 1 base and J by 0 bases, with 11 bases between. CDR3 sequence reads: CASSLQGLISGNTIYF. CDR3 coding DNA: TGTGCCAGCAGCTTGCAGGGACTTATCTCTGGAAACACCATATATTTT. Supplemented by reference TRBV5-6 and TRBJ1-3, the full variable domain reads DAGVTQSPTHLIKTRGQQVTLRCSPKSGHDTVSWYQQALGQGPQFIFQYYEEEERQRGNFPDRFSGHQFPNYSSELNVNALLLGDSALYLCASSLQGLISGNTIYFGEGSWLTVV.

The chain recombines TRBV4-1 with TRBJ2-3; weak D call: TRBD2 (5 bases). The CDR3 length is 15 residues. The germline gives CDR1 MGHRA, CDR2 YSYEKL. V was cut by 4 bases and J by 2 bases, with 13 bases left in between. CDR3 region: CASSPDSVSTDTQYF. The CDR3 DNA reads as TGCGCCAGCAGCCCAGATAGCGTTTCCACAGATACGCAGTATTTT.

The V and J genes are TRBV29-1 and TRBJ1-2; D is possibly TRBD1 (6 bases). The CDR3 has 13 amino acids. V dropped 8 bases and J dropped 3 bases, with 16 bases sitting between them. CDR1 and CDR2 (germline): SQVTM, ANQGSEA. The CDR3: CSPFCRGDYGYTF. In DNA form, the CDR3 reads TGCAGCCCCTTTTGCAGGGGTGACTATGGCTACACCTTC. The full variable domain, with the rest looked up from reference TRBV29-1 and TRBJ1-2, is SAVISQKPSRDICQRGTSLTIQCQVDSQVTMMFWYRQQPGQSLTLIATANQGSEATYESGFVIDKFPISRPNLTFSTLTVSNMSPEDSSIYLCSPFCRGDYGYTFGSGTRLTVV.

The rearrangement links TRBV29-1 to TRBJ2-7; D uncertain. Germline lookup yields CDR1 SQVTM and CDR2 ANQGSEA. The V and J ends lost 6 bases and 0 bases respectively, with 12 bases between them. The CDR3 covers 13 residues. The CDR3 DNA reads as TGCAGCGTCAACGACTTGAACTCCTACGAGCAGTACTTC. Translating gives CSVNDLNSYEQYF.

The chain combines TRBV5-1 with TRBJ1-4, with a possible D match to TRBD1 (6 bases). The CDR3 loop spans 12 amino acids. Germline assignment: CDR1 SGHRS and CDR2 YFSETQ. With 4 bases removed from V and 13 bases from J, the gap between germline ends came to 14 bases. CDR3 amino acids: CASSPSTGILFF. In DNA, the CDR3 is TGCGCCAGCAGCCCGTCGACAGGAATACTGTTTTTT.

The V call is TRBV30, the J call TRBJ1-2; D unresolved. Germline CDR1 reads GTSNPN; CDR2 reads SVGIG (reference sequence). Trimming stripped 1 base from V and 1 base from J, with 7 bases between. The CDR3 sequence is 13 residues long. This chain's CDR3 is CAWSDRFNYGYTF. Here the CDR3 DNA reads TGTGCCTGGAGTGATAGGTTTAACTATGGCTACACCTTC.

The chain links TRBV6-5 to TRBJ2-7, with 8 bases identical to TRBD2. This CDR3 has 14 amino acids. Germline CDR1 is MNHEY and CDR2 is SVGAGI. The V segment lost 4 bases and the J segment 2 bases; nucleotides outside the gene matches: 4. The CDR3 bases are TGTGCCAGCAGTTTCACTAGCGGAGCCTACGAGCAGTACTTC. Encoded protein: CASSFTSGAYEQYF.

The chain joins TRBV10-3 to TRBJ2-3, with 11 bases fitting TRBD2. Germline lookup yields CDR1 ENHRY and CDR2 SYGVKD. After removal of 6 bases from V and 2 bases from J, the junction contained 16 bases not matched to a gene. The CDR3 spans 19 residues. The CDR3 protein is CAISQGLAVQAGPTDTQYF. In DNA, the CDR3 is TGTGCCATCAGCCAGGGACTAGCGGTACAGGCTGGCCCCACAGATACGCAGTATTTT.

The chain is built from TRBV5-1 and TRBJ1-1; tentatively, D is TRBD1 (6 bases). Trimming pared 4 bases from V and 4 bases from J, leaving 17 bases between. CDR3 length: 15 residues. The germline V gene encodes CDR1 SGHRS and CDR2 YFSETQ. CDR3 region: CASSGSRGTGTEAFF. In DNA, the CDR3 is TGCGCCAGCAGCGGGAGCAGGGGAACGGGCACTGAAGCTTTCTTT.

This clone came up once. V is TRBV15 and J is TRBJ2-2, with 7 bases matching TRBD1. Trimming removed 6 bases from V and 7 bases from J; junction bases left unmatched: 5. The CDR3 spans 13 residues. The germline CDR1 and CDR2 sequences are LNHNV and YYDKDF (reference sequence). The CDR3 here is CATSRTGGGELFF. The CDR3 DNA reads TGTGCCACCAGTCGGACAGGAGGCGGGGAGCTGTTTTTT.

The chain joins TRBV14 to TRBJ1-5; D unresolved. This CDR3 has 19 residues. Germline CDR1 reads SGHDN; CDR2 reads FVKESK. The V gene lost 3 bases and the J gene lost 0 bases, with 21 bases spanning the gap. Here the CDR3 reads CASSHILGGKIYSNQPQHF. Here the CDR3 DNA reads TGTGCCAGCAGCCACATTCTAGGCGGCAAGATTTATAGCAATCAGCCCCAGCATTTT.

The J gene is TRBJ1-5, the V gene TRBV15; D unclear. The CDR3 is 17 amino acids. CDR1 is LNHNV and CDR2 is YYDKDF in the germline V gene (reference sequence). Trimming took 0 bases from V and 4 from J, leaving 16 bases between them. The CDR3 DNA is TGTGCCACCAGCAGAGATCAGGCACCGCCACCTAATCAGCCCCAGCATTTT. Translation gives CATSRDQAPPPNQPQHF.

The chain joins TRBV10-3 to TRBJ2-3; TRBD2 might be the D (5 bases). Trimming pared 0 bases from V and 0 bases from J, leaving 16 bases between. The CDR3 extends over 18 amino acids. Germline V lookup: CDR1 ENHRY, CDR2 SYGVKD. In DNA, the CDR3 is TGTGCCATCAGTGAGTCGCGAGCGCTAGCAACTAGCACAGATACGCAGTATTTT. It specifies CAISESRALATSTDTQYF.

The rearrangement joins TRBV5-6 to TRBJ1-5, with a tentative D call TRBD1 (6 bases). The CDR3 runs to 17 residues. Germline V gene lookup returns CDR1 SGHDT and CDR2 YYEEEE. The ends were cut back, 3 bases at V and 5 bases at J, with 21 bases in the middle. CDR3 sequence (DNA): TGTGCCAGCAGCTCATACAGGGATGCGCTTTTGGATCAGCCCCAGCATTTT. It specifies CASSSYRDALLDQPQHF.

This rearrangement joins TRBV9 to TRBJ1-2; TRBD1 is a possible D gene (5 bases). The CDR3 is 13 residues long. Trimming took 0 bases from V and 2 from J, leaving 5 bases between them. The germline V gene encodes CDR1 SGDLS and CDR2 YYNGEE. The CDR3 bases are TGTGCCAGCAGCGTAGCAGGGAACTATGGCTACACCTTC. It codes for CASSVAGNYGYTF.

The chain carries TRBV7-9 and TRBJ2-7; the D gene is possibly TRBD2 (6 bases). Per the germline V gene, CDR1 is SEHNR and CDR2 is FQNEAQ (reference sequence). This CDR3 has 11 residues. The germline V and J ends were trimmed by 7 bases and 2 bases, with 6 bases remaining between them. The DNA for the CDR3 is TGTGCCAGCACGGGAGCCTACGAGCAGTACTTC. This sequence encodes CASTGAYEQYF.

The chain recombines TRBV4-3 with TRBJ1-3; D might be TRBD1 (5 bases). CDR1 and CDR2 (germline): LGHNA, YSLEER. The CDR3 runs 17 residues. The V end lost 0 bases, the J end lost 2 bases, and 14 bases lay between the germline ends. CDR3 coding DNA: TGCGCCAGCAGCCAAGAAATAACCCAGGGAGCTGGAAACACCATATATTTT. Its protein is CASSQEITQGAGNTIYF.

The chain employs TRBV15 and TRBJ2-1; no reliable D call. Per germline, CDR1 LNHNV and CDR2 YYDKDF (reference sequence). This CDR3 is 15 amino acids long. V lost 5 bases and J lost 0, with 11 bases in between. The CDR3 spells CATSPRPSSYNEQFF. CDR3 coding DNA: TGTGCCACCAGCCCCAGACCCAGCTCCTACAATGAGCAGTTCTTC.

The chain carries TRBV4-1 and TRBJ2-1, with 10 positions matching TRBD2. Per germline, CDR1 MGHRA and CDR2 YSYEKL. There are 17 residues in the CDR3. V lost 0 bases and J lost 8; bases outside the gene matches: 10. The CDR3 is CASSQDPQRGGDYEQFF. For the CDR3, the DNA is TGCGCCAGCAGCCAAGATCCCCAGCGGGGGGGCGACTATGAGCAGTTCTTC.

The chain carries TRBV4-2 and TRBJ2-1; 11 positions agree with TRBD2. Trimming at V came to 4 bases and at J to 9 bases, leaving 11 bases not matched to a gene. The CDR3 has 16 amino acids. The germline CDR1 and CDR2 sequences are LGHNA and YNFKEQ. CDR3 coding DNA: TGTGCCAGCAGCCCCGGGGGACTAGCGGTGGCTTTTGAGCAGTTCTTC. This gives the protein CASSPGGLAVAFEQFF.

The V gene is TRBV27, the J gene TRBJ2-2; 10 positions match TRBD2. With V trimmed by 5 bases and J by 3 bases, 9 bases remained unmatched. Germline lookup yields CDR1 MNHEY and CDR2 SMNVEV (reference sequence). The CDR3 is 17 amino acids. The CDR3 bases are TGTGCCAGCAGTCGACGACTAGCGGGCGGATACACCGGGGAGCTGTTTTTT. Translated, it gives CASSRRLAGGYTGELFF.

The chain combines TRBV11-3 with TRBJ2-7, with D possibly TRBD1 on 5 matching bases. Germline-derived CDR1 and CDR2 are SGHNT and YENEEA. Trimming stripped 4 bases from V and 5 bases from J, with 15 bases between. The CDR3 loop spans 14 amino acids. CDR3 in DNA: TGTGCCAGCAGCTCTACCCCGGCAGGGCACGAGCAGTACTTC. Amino acids: CASSSTPAGHEQYF.

V is TRBV6-6 and J is TRBJ1-5; 8 nucleotides match TRBD1. This CDR3 has 15 amino acids. The J segment lost 5 bases and the V segment lost 2 bases, leaving 5 bases of the junction unmatched. Germline CDR1 MNHNY, CDR2 SVGAGI (reference sequence). The CDR3 coding sequence is TGTGCCAGCAGTTACCCGACAGGGGTCGATCAGCCCCAGCATTTT. It translates to CASSYPTGVDQPQHF.

The V gene is TRBV6-5, the J gene TRBJ2-3; unclear D gene. Per germline, CDR1 MNHEY and CDR2 SVGAGI. The CDR3 is 14 residues long. V was trimmed by 6 bases and J by 2 bases, leaving 12 bases between them. The CDR3 reads CASSAQILTDTQYF. In nucleotides, the CDR3 is TGTGCCAGCAGCGCACAGATTCTCACAGATACGCAGTATTTT.

This chain connects TRBV27 to TRBJ2-4, with D unclear. CDR3 length: 14 amino acids. Germline-derived CDR1 and CDR2 are MNHEY and SMNVEV (reference sequence). Trimming left V 2 bases short and J 0 bases short, with 5 bases between. The CDR3 loop reads CASSLSLAKNIQYF. The CDR3 DNA sequence: TGTGCCAGCAGTTTAAGCTTAGCCAAAAACATTCAGTACTTC.

This rearrangement joins TRBV4-1 to TRBJ1-3; possible D gene TRBD1, 6 bases. This CDR3 comprises 16 residues. Germline CDR1 MGHRA, CDR2 YSYEKL. With 0 bases removed from V and 0 bases from J, the gap between germline ends came to 9 bases. The CDR3: CASSQERTDSGNTIYF. In nucleotides, the CDR3 is TGCGCCAGCAGCCAAGAAAGGACAGACTCTGGAAACACCATATATTTT.

The rearrangement joins TRBV7-9 to TRBJ1-6, with 10 bases matching TRBD1. The trim removed 10 bases at V and 13 bases at J, leaving 7 bases unmatched. CDR3 length: 12 amino acids. The germline V gene encodes CDR1 SEHNR and CDR2 FQNEAQ (reference sequence). CDR3 sequence: CATDATGGPLHF. The DNA of the CDR3 is TGTGCCACCGACGCGACAGGGGGCCCCCTCCACTTT.

The chain uses TRBV4-1 and TRBJ1-1; D remains unclear. The ends were cut back, 2 bases at V and 1 base at J, with 8 bases in the middle. CDR1 and CDR2 from the germline V gene are MGHRA and YSYEKL. The length of the CDR3 is 14 residues. The CDR3 loop reads CASSQPRQNTEAFF. The CDR3 nucleotides are TGCGCCAGCAGCCAACCCCGGCAGAACACTGAAGCTTTCTTT.

This rearrangement joins TRBV4-3 to TRBJ2-3; the D gene is possibly TRBD2 (5 bases). From germline, CDR1 is LGHNA and CDR2 YSLEER. The CDR3 runs 16 residues. V shed 0 bases and J shed 1 base, with 11 bases lying between them. The CDR3, as DNA: TGCGCCAGCAGCCAAGATCGGTGGCGGGGCACAGATACGCAGTATTTT. The encoded protein is CASSQDRWRGTDTQYF.

The chain combines TRBV30 with TRBJ2-1; 7 bases are shared with TRBD2. The V and J ends lost 0 bases and 10 bases, in that order; junction bases with no gene match: 12. Germline lookup yields CDR1 GTSNPN and CDR2 SVGIG (reference sequence). The CDR3 has 15 residues. This chain's CDR3 is CAWSVLAGAHQEQFF. The DNA of the CDR3 is TGTGCCTGGAGTGTTCTGGCGGGAGCCCATCAGGAGCAGTTCTTC.